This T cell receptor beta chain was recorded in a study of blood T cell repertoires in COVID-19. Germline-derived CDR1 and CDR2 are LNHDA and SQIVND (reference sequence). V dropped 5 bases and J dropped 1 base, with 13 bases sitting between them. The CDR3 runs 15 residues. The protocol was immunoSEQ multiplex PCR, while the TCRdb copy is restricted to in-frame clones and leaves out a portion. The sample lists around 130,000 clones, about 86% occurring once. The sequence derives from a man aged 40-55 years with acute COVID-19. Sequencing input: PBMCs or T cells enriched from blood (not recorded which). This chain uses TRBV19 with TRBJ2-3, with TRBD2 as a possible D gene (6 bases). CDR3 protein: CASSWQREGTDTQYF. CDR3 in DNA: TGTGCCAGTAGTTGGCAGAGGGAGGGCACAGATACGCAGTATTTT.